These T cell receptor beta chains were read from a single sample in a study of Ad26.COV2.S vaccination and SARS-CoV-2 variants. Here immunoSEQ multiplex PCR was the method, and the copy in TCRdb shows in-frame clones only, minus some. The sample has about 480,000 clones; 70% to 90% are singletons. This sample comprised peripheral blood, obtained in a trial of Ad26.COV2.S vaccine versus placebo. These receptors were collected from a person aged 18-65 years who received the Ad26.COV2.S COVID-19 vaccine or a placebo. Both conserved end residues are part of each CDR3. The order of the fields is J gene, V gene, CDR3 protein.

TRBJ2-4	TRBV24-1	CATSDSQGMAKNIQYF
TRBJ1-2	TRBV29-1	CSVVYQGNLYGYTF
TRBJ2-3	TRBV11-3	CASSLSSGTADTQYF
TRBJ2-7	TRBV29-1	CSVSQLAGVTYEQYF
TRBJ1-1	TRBV9	CASSAVGRDQNTEAFF
TRBJ2-4	TRBV15	CATSRDGAGGNIQYF
TRBJ2-7	TRBV6-5	CASSSRSPLGQYF
TRBJ1-5	TRBV30	CAWRPPGYNQPQHF
TRBJ2-2	TRBV5-5	CASSLVGTLNTGELFF
TRBJ1-1	TRBV4-2	CASSQGPMNTEAFF
TRBJ2-3	TRBV6-2/TRBV6-3	CASSYHAREGTDTQYF
TRBJ1-2	TRBV28	CASSPQTGALNSYGYTF
TRBJ2-7	TRBV12-5	CASGQPGQGDEQYF
TRBJ2-2	TRBV9	CASRSASANGELFF
TRBJ2-7	TRBV2	CASRNTGEHEQYF
TRBJ2-7	TRBV2	CASSISGSISYEQYF
TRBJ1-2	TRBV6-1	CASSDWGGYTF
TRBJ2-6	TRBV13	CASSPSESGANVLTF
TRBJ1-2	TRBV7-6	CASSSDPGDPYGYTF
TRBJ2-1	TRBV5-1	CASSLELAGGNEQFF
TRBJ1-3	TRBV4-3	CASSQQTVAGNTIYF
TRBJ1-4	TRBV4-1	CASSQELGRGGKLFF
TRBJ1-1	TRBV4-3	CASSPLAGYITEAFF
TRBJ2-5	TRBV5-1	CASSLEAGTSETQYF
TRBJ2-3	TRBV24-1	CATSDPGTTGRDTQYF
TRBJ2-6	TRBV20-1	CSASAGGTGANVLTF
TRBJ1-2	TRBV3-1/TRBV3-2	CASSHPGGYTF
TRBJ1-1	TRBV4-1	CASSQPRTGATEAFF
TRBJ1-6	TRBV7-6	CASGLRGLDSPLHF
TRBJ2-1	TRBV19	CASSMVRLAGVWNEQFF
TRBJ2-4	TRBV10-1	CASTMSQETLGVKNIQYF
TRBJ2-1	TRBV9	CASSVSPSGGDEQFF
TRBJ2-2	TRBV10-3	CAISVTSGNTGELFF
TRBJ2-2	TRBV29-1	CSVEVLRSTGELFF
TRBJ2-1	TRBV29-1	CSVDFLAGGPGEQFF
TRBJ2-1	TRBV7-2	CASSLEGKGPIYNEQFF
TRBJ2-3	TRBV20-1	CSASPGGALVDTQYF
TRBJ1-1	TRBV2	CASTILPPGQGGTEAFF
TRBJ2-1	TRBV11-3	CASSLDAQGGRSDEQFF
TRBJ2-2	TRBV19	CASSRGTPGELFF
TRBJ2-5	TRBV19	CASGGQTQYF
TRBJ2-7	TRBV28	CASSQGGYEQYF
TRBJ1-2	TRBV5-4	CASSGGGPLYGYTF
TRBJ2-2	TRBV4-2	CASSQVSGHSNTGELFF
TRBJ1-2	TRBV6-2/TRBV6-3	CASSYSPAGGYTF